This TCR beta chain was sequenced during a study of T cell responses to AZD1222 COVID-19 vaccine. At the level of the study: Pooling was applied to second doses at about 4 or about 12 weeks.

Findings of the study overall: Repertoire sampling occurred only after the peak T cell response. The study identified only 6 or 7 AZD1222 recipients as seropositive at baseline.

Measured with immunoSEQ multiplex PCR; TCRdb has only the in-frame clones, and not every one. Altogether tens of thousands of clones are present, nearly 90% being singletons, with the ten largest covering 8.4%. With regard to this clone: Its antigen is unidentified.

J gave up 1 base and V 5 bases, and 15 bases lay outside the gene matches. Germline CDR1 SGHAT, CDR2 FQNNGV. The CDR3 extends over 18 amino acids. This chain uses TRBV11-2 with TRBJ2-5, with 8 bases aligning to TRBD2. The sample was peripheral blood, taken on day 0 of AZD1222 vaccination. The receptor comes from an adult in good health. The CDR3 bases are TGTGCCAGCAGCGGGAGATACAGCGGGGGCACCTTCCAAGAGACCCAGTACTTC. Its translation: CASSGRYSGGTFQETQYF.